Listed here are 9 T cell receptor beta chains from one sample, sequenced in a study of T cell responses to AZD1222 COVID-19 vaccine. The protocol was immunoSEQ multiplex PCR, while the TCRdb copy is restricted to in-frame clones and leaves out a portion. The sample lists about 140,000 clones; approximately 95% were seen once. The sample in question was peripheral blood, obtained on day 0 of MenACWY control vaccination. Receptors were obtained from an adult in good health.

The genes are TRBV15 and TRBJ1-1; unclear D gene. Germline loops: CDR1 LNHNV, CDR2 YYDKDF (reference sequence). The CDR3 is 15 residues long. V was clipped by 0 bases and J by 0 bases, with 8 bases between them. The CDR3 DNA reads TGTGCCACCAGCAGAGACCCGGGGATGAACACTGAAGCTTTCTTT. Amino acids: CATSRDPGMNTEAFF. The whole variable domain, filled in from reference TRBV15 and TRBJ1-1, reads DAMVIQNPRYQVTQFGKPVTLSCSQTLNHNVMYWYQQKSSQAPKLLFHYYDKDFNNEADTPDNFQSRRPNTSFCFLDIRSPGLGDTAMYLCATSRDPGMNTEAFFGQGTRLTVV.

The chain couples TRBV2 to TRBJ1-1; TRBD1 is a possible D gene (6 bases). The CDR3 is made up of 14 amino acids. V was clipped by 6 bases and J by 4 bases, with 15 bases between them. Germline V gene data show CDR1 as SNHLY and CDR2 as FYNNEI. As DNA, the CDR3 is TGTGCCAGCAGGGGCAGGGGAGGTATCACTGAAGCTTTCTTT. Amino acid sequence: CASRGRGGITEAFF.

This chain links TRBV10-3 with TRBJ2-2, with TRBD2 identical over 10 bases. There are 17 residues in the CDR3. The V gene end was trimmed by 6 bases and the J gene end by 0 bases; junction bases not matched to a gene: 7. Germline CDR1 is ENHRY and CDR2 is SYGVKD. CDR3 sequence (DNA): TGTGCCATCAGGCCAACTAGCGGGAACACGAACACCGGGGAGCTGTTTTTT. Its translation is CAIRPTSGNTNTGELFF.

The V and J genes are TRBV7-9 and TRBJ1-3; 7 nucleotides line up with TRBD1. The CDR3 is made up of 17 amino acids. In germline, CDR1 is SEHNR, CDR2 FQNEAQ (reference sequence). J lost 0 bases, V lost 5 bases, and 10 bases had no gene match. CDR3 coding DNA: TGTGCCAGCAGCACCCAGGGACAGCCAAACTCTGGAAACACCATATATTTT. Protein sequence: CASSTQGQPNSGNTIYF. The full variable domain, completed using reference TRBV7-9 and TRBJ1-3, is DTGVSQNPRHKITKRGQNVTFRCDPISEHNRLYWYRQTLGQGPEFLTYFQNEAQLEKSRLLSDRFSAERPKGSFSTLEIQRTEQGDSAMYLCASSTQGQPNSGNTIYFGEGSWLTVV.

The chain combines TRBV28 with TRBJ2-1, with D maybe TRBD1 (5 bases). The CDR3 covers 16 residues. Trimming shortened V by 5 bases and J by 0 bases, and 14 bases separated the two germline ends. Germline CDR1 and CDR2: MDHEN and SYDVKM. CDR3 in amino acids: CASSRQSARSYNEQFF. CDR3 coding DNA: TGTGCCAGCAGTCGACAGTCCGCTCGCTCCTACAATGAGCAGTTCTTC.

The chain combines TRBV7-2 with TRBJ1-2, with TRBD1 identical over 7 bases. V was clipped by 5 bases and J by 8 bases; unmatched bases: 14. This CDR3 spans 15 amino acids. The germline V gene has CDR1 SGHTA and CDR2 FQGNSA. The CDR3 spells CASSPDRRGIGGYTF. CDR3 DNA: TGTGCCAGCAGCCCGGACAGGCGGGGTATCGGCGGCTACACCTTC.

V usage is TRBV16 and J usage is TRBJ1-5; D gene uncertain. Trimming took 4 bases from V and 2 from J, leaving 6 bases between them. The CDR3 totals 13 residues. Germline loops: CDR1 KGHSY, CDR2 FQNENV. CDR3 DNA sequence: TGTGCCAGCAGCCCCCTGGGCAATCAGCCCCAGCATTTT. Protein sequence: CASSPLGNQPQHF.

The rearrangement joins TRBV6-5 to TRBJ1-2; the D is unclear. Germline loops: CDR1 MNHEY, CDR2 SVGAGI. V gave up 6 bases and J gave up 7 bases, with 15 bases separating them. The CDR3 runs 13 residues. Here the CDR3 reads CASRKEVVGGYTF. The CDR3, as DNA: TGTGCCAGCAGAAAGGAGGTCGTCGGTGGCTACACCTTC.

CDR3 protein: CSVAGTGNQPQHF. The DNA of the CDR3 is TGCAGCGTCGCCGGGACAGGGAATCAGCCCCAGCATTTT. The V call is TRBV29-1, the J call TRBJ1-5, with TRBD1 matching 9 bases. The CDR3 has 13 amino acids. CDR1 and CDR2 from the germline V gene are SQVTM and ANQGSEA. The trim removed 6 bases at V and 4 bases at J, leaving 4 bases unmatched. Looking up the rest from reference TRBV29-1 and TRBJ1-5 gives the full variable domain: SAVISQKPSRDICQRGTSLTIQCQVDSQVTMMFWYRQQPGQSLTLIATANQGSEATYESGFVIDKFPISRPNLTFSTLTVSNMSPEDSSIYLCSVAGTGNQPQHFGDGTRLSIL.